This entry concerns a single T cell receptor beta chain. The antigen is not known. Germline lookup yields CDR1 SNHLY and CDR2 FYNNEI. V was pared by 7 bases and J by 5 bases, with 11 bases between. The CDR3 extends over 12 amino acids. This sample is part of a study of cytomegalovirus exposure and HLA in healthy donors. Study-wide context: Drawn from HLA-typed donors, approximately 85 million unique TCRs were held in an early data release.

PCR employed 60 Vbeta and 13 Jbeta primers. Assay used: immunoSEQ multiplex PCR; TCRdb lists only in-frame clones, some missing. Its table lists some 200,000 clones. General study points: In an earlier analysis, productive rearrangement rates for most beta V segments clustered near 87% or 30%.

The sample consisted of PBMCs. The sequence was collected from a girl aged 2-10 years in good health and CMV-seropositive. The chain carries TRBV2 and TRBJ1-1; D not certain. The CDR3 sequence: CASKEAETEAFF. Written as DNA, the CDR3 is TGTGCCAGCAAGGAGGCTGAGACTGAAGCTTTCTTT.